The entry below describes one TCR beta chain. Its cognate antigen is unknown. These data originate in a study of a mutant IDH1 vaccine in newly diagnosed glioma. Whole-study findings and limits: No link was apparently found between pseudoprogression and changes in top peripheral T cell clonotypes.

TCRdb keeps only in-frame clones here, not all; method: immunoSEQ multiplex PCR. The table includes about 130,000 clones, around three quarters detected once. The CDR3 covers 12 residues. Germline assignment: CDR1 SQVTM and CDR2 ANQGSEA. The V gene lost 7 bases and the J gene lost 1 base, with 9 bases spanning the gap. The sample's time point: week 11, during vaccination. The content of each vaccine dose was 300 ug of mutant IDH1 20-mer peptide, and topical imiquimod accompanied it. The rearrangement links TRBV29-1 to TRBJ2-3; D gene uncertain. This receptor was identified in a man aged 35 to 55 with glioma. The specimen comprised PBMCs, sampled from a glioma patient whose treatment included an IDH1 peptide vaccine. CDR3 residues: CSGSFGTDTQYF. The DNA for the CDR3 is TGCAGCGGTTCTTTCGGCACAGATACGCAGTATTTT.